One and the same sample provided the 15 T cell receptor beta chains below, sequenced in a study of blood T cell repertoires in COVID-19. Measured with immunoSEQ multiplex PCR; TCRdb has only the in-frame clones, and not every one. The sample lists approximately 130,000 clones, around 85% occurring once. The sequencing sample was made of peripheral blood. The receptors were gathered from a woman aged 45-60 years who had recovered from COVID-19.

This clone was recorded only once. The V gene is TRBV7-2, the J gene TRBJ2-3; D gene unclear. The CDR3 has 14 residues. The V end lost 2 bases, the J end lost 5 bases, and 11 bases lay between the germline ends. The germline CDR1 and CDR2 sequences are SGHTA and FQGNSA. The CDR3 sequence: CASSLTWRGDTQYF. As DNA, the CDR3 is TGTGCCAGCAGCTTAACATGGAGAGGAGATACGCAGTATTTT.

The V gene is TRBV19, the J gene TRBJ2-7, with D perhaps matching TRBD2 (5 bases). The germline gives CDR1 LNHDA, CDR2 SQIVND (reference sequence). Trimming took 3 bases from V and 3 from J, leaving 6 bases between them. This CDR3 has 12 amino acids. The CDR3 protein is CASSMGVYEQYF. In nucleotides, the CDR3 is TGTGCCAGTAGTATGGGAGTCTACGAGCAGTACTTC.

The V and J genes are TRBV2 and TRBJ2-3, with D possibly matching TRBD2 (5 bases). The CDR3 is 13 residues long. Trimming took 7 bases from V and 3 from J, leaving 11 bases between them. Germline CDR1 SNHLY, CDR2 FYNNEI. The CDR3 sequence: CASKEGLTDTQYF. The CDR3 nucleotides are TGTGCCAGCAAAGAGGGCTTGACAGATACGCAGTATTTT. Based on the CDR3 plus reference TRBV2 and TRBJ2-3, the full variable domain is EPEVTQTPSHQVTQMGQEVILRCVPISNHLYFYWYRQILGQKVEFLVSFYNNEISEKSEIFDDQFSVERPDGSNFTLKIRSTKLEDSAMYFCASKEGLTDTQYFGPGTRLTVL.

This clone has just a few counts. This rearrangement joins TRBV18 to TRBJ2-3; D possibly corresponds to TRBD1 (5 bases). From germline, CDR1 is KGHSH and CDR2 LQKENI. Trimming removed 6 bases from V and 8 bases from J, with 15 bases in between. The CDR3 consists of 13 residues. CDR3 protein: CASSRLGQGTQYF. CDR3 bases: TGTGCCAGCTCCCGTCTAGGTCAGGGTACGCAGTATTTT.

The J gene is TRBJ2-5, the V gene TRBV12-5; D may be TRBD1 (6 bases). Germline CDR1 is LGHNT and CDR2 is FRNRAP. This CDR3 has 19 amino acids. Trimming cost V 0 bases and J 2 bases, with 22 bases left between them. As DNA, the CDR3 is TGTGCTAGTGGTTTGGTACAGGACGGCAGGGGTTGGGGACAAGAGACCCAGTACTTC. Protein product: CASGLVQDGRGWGQETQYF.

The rearrangement uses TRBV6-2 or TRBV6-3 and TRBJ1-1; maybe TRBD1 (6 bases). CDR1 and CDR2 from the germline V gene are MNHEY and SVGEGT. Trimming removed 0 bases at V and 5 bases at J, with 13 bases between. This CDR3 is built from 15 residues. In nucleotides, the CDR3 is TGTGCCAGCAGTTACTCGAAGCAGGGACAAACTGAAGCTTTCTTT. Its protein product is CASSYSKQGQTEAFF.

The gene calls are TRBV5-1 and TRBJ2-5, with 10 bases fitting TRBD2. The CDR3 contains 14 residues. Germline loops: CDR1 SGHRS, CDR2 YFSETQ. The V segment lost 5 bases and the J segment 3 bases; nucleotides outside the gene matches: 4. CDR3 in DNA: TGCGCCAGCAGATACAGCGGGGGGGAAGAGACCCAGTACTTC. Its protein is CASRYSGGEETQYF.

The chain has TRBV18 and TRBJ2-1; no definite D call. V shed 3 bases and J shed 10 bases, with 16 bases lying between them. The CDR3 is 14 amino acids. Germline lookup yields CDR1 KGHSH and CDR2 LQKENI. As DNA, the CDR3 is TGTGCCAGCTCACCGGTCTCTAGAAACACGGAGCAGTTCTTC. Its translation: CASSPVSRNTEQFF. The full variable domain, completed using reference TRBV18 and TRBJ2-1, is NAGVMQNPRHLVRRRGQEARLRCSPMKGHSHVYWYRQLPEEGLKFMVYLQKENIIDESGMPKERFSAEFPKEGPSILRIQQVVRGDSAAYFCASSPVSRNTEQFFGPGTRLTVL.

The chain employs TRBV7-2 and TRBJ2-7; perhaps TRBD2 as D (5 bases). This CDR3 is 13 amino acids long. Per the germline V gene, CDR1 is SGHTA and CDR2 is FQGNSA. Trimming took off 1 base at V and 6 bases at J, with 10 bases between the two ends. CDR3 nucleotides: TGTGCCAGCAGCTTAGTTTCTAGCCTCGAGCAGTACTTC. Its translation is CASSLVSSLEQYF. Looking up the rest from reference TRBV7-2 and TRBJ2-7 gives the full variable domain: GAGVSQSPSNKVTEKGKDVELRCDPISGHTALYWYRQSLGQGLEFLIYFQGNSAPDKSGLPSDRFSAERTGGSVSTLTIQRTQQEDSAVYLCASSLVSSLEQYFGPGTRLTVT.

This clone was recorded once. The chain joins TRBV5-4 to TRBJ2-1; 7 bases match TRBD2. The germline V gene has CDR1 SGHNT and CDR2 YYREEE (reference sequence). Trimming removed 2 bases from V and 1 base from J; junction bases left unmatched: 3. There are 15 residues in the CDR3. CDR3 nucleotide sequence: TGTGCCAGCAGCTTAGCGGGAATGTCCTACAATGAGCAGTTCTTC. Translating it yields CASSLAGMSYNEQFF.

This clone was seen a few times. V gene TRBV11-3 combines with J gene TRBJ2-5; 14 positions agree with TRBD2. The CDR3 is made up of 17 amino acids. Germline values: CDR1 SGHNT, CDR2 YENEEA. V shed 3 bases and J 2 bases; nucleotides not matched to a gene: 5. This chain's CDR3 is CASSLGLAGVGQETQYF. CDR3 DNA: TGTGCCAGCAGCTTGGGACTAGCGGGAGTCGGTCAAGAGACCCAGTACTTC.

The rearrangement uses TRBV20-1 and TRBJ2-5; D ambiguous. The ends were cut back, 6 bases at V and 1 base at J, with 6 bases in the middle. The germline V gene has CDR1 DFQATT and CDR2 SNEGSKA (reference sequence). The CDR3 runs to 11 residues. The CDR3 DNA reads TGCAGTGCCATTCCCCAAGAGACCCAGTACTTC. This sequence encodes CSAIPQETQYF.

This chain joins TRBV21-1 and TRBJ2-7; TRBD1 reflects the table's D call only, with no check against the DNA. TRBV21-1 constitutes a pseudogene. CDR3 length equals 14 residues. CDR3 amino acids: CASSKFRQFYEQYF. The CDR3 DNA reads as TGTGCCAGCAGCAAATTTCGTCAGTTCTACGAGCAGTACTTC.

The chain carries TRBV19 and TRBJ2-1; perhaps TRBD1 as D (5 bases). In germline, CDR1 is LNHDA, CDR2 SQIVND (reference sequence). The germline V and J ends were trimmed by 1 base and 8 bases, with 9 bases remaining between them. The CDR3 length is 13 residues. CDR3 sequence (DNA): TGTGCCAGTAGTATAGTAAGGGGCGATGAGCAGTTCTTC. Protein: CASSIVRGDEQFF. The variable domain in full, with the rest retrieved from reference TRBV19 and TRBJ2-1, is DGGITQSPKYLFRKEGQNVTLSCEQNLNHDAMYWYRQDPGQGLRLIYYSQIVNDFQKGDIAEGYSVSREKKESFPLTVTSAQKNPTAFYLCASSIVRGDEQFFGPGTRLTVL.

The count of this clone is one. V is TRBV7-2 and J is TRBJ2-3; 9 bases align to TRBD1. From germline, CDR1 is SGHTA and CDR2 FQGNSA. The CDR3 is made up of 15 amino acids. J lost 1 base, V lost 6 bases, and 5 bases had no gene match. The CDR3 sequence is CASRSQGARTDTQYF. The CDR3 DNA reads as TGTGCCAGCAGGTCACAGGGGGCCCGCACAGATACGCAGTATTTT.